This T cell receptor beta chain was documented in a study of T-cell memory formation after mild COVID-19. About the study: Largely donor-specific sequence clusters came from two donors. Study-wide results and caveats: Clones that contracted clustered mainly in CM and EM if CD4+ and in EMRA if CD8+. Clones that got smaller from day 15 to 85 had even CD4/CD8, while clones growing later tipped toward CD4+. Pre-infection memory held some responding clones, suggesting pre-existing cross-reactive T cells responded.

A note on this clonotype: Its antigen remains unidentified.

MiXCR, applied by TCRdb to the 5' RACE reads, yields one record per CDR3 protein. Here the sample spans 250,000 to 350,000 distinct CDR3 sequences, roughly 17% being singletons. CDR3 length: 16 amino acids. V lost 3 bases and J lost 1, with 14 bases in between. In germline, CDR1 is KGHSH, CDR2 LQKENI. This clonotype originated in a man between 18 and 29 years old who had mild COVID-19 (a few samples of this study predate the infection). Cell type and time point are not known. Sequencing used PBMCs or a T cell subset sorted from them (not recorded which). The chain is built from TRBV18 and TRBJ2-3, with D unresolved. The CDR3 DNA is TGTGCCAGCTCACCGCCTCTCCTGTCCCGCACAGATACGCAGTATTTT. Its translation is CASSPPLLSRTDTQYF.